This entry concerns a single T cell receptor beta chain. Its target is not known. Trimming cost V 7 bases and J 6 bases, with 17 bases left between them. This CDR3 has 13 residues. Germline V lookup: CDR1 DFQATT, CDR2 SNEGSKA (reference sequence). In each sample, at least 6.5 million PBMCs were isolated. This sample stems from a study of blood T cells in healthy people across ages. With a J-beta primer mix and a sample-barcoded 5' primer, a second PCR ran roughly 6 to 12 cycles. Via MiXCR, TCRdb re-called the 5' RACE reads, giving one row per CDR3 protein. In the table there are 650,000 to 1,000,000 distinct CDR3 sequences, around 50% of which are singletons. Study results and caveats: Whereas aged donors had fewer naive CD4+ cells, long-lived donors had more of them and higher diversity.

The specimen was blood. The J gene is TRBJ2-3, the V gene TRBV20-1, with a weak D call TRBD2 (6 bases). The receptor's source is a man older than 75 in good health. The DNA for the CDR3 is TGCAGTGGTACTAGCATTTTTGGCGATACGCAGTATTTT. Its translation: CSGTSIFGDTQYF.